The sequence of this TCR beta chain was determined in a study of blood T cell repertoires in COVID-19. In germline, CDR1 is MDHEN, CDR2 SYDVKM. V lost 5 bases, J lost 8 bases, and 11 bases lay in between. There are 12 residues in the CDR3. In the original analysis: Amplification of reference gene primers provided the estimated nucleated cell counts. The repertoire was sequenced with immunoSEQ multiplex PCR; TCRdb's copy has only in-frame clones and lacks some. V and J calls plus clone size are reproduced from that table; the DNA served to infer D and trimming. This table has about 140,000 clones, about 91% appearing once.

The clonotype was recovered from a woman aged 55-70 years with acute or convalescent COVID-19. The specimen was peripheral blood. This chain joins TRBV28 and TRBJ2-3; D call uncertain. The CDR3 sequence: CASSVSQRTQYF. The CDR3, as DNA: TGTGCCAGCAGTGTCAGCCAGCGTACGCAGTATTTT.